These T cell receptor beta chains were read from a single sample in a study of blood T cells in healthy people across ages. In TCRdb, the 5' RACE reads were re-called with MiXCR into one record per CDR3 protein. In the table there are some 1.4 million distinct CDR3 sequences, about 40% of which are singletons. Sequenced: blood. The receptors were sampled from a woman between 18 and 29 years old in good health. CDR3s include the opening cysteine and the closing phenylalanine or tryptophan. The order of the fields is D gene, J gene, V gene, CDR3 length, clone size, CDR3 DNA, CDR3 protein. The D gene is left open where the match is weak. Size tells how often a clone was seen (once, few, many) or the class of an expanded clone, and some rows leave it out.

>NA|TRBJ1-5|TRBV20-1|13|few
TGCAGTGCTCTCCCGCACTTCAATCAGCCCCAGCATTTT
CSALPHFNQPQHF
>NA|TRBJ1-1|TRBV6-5|14|many
TGTGCCAGCAGTTACTCGATTCAGGCAACTGAAGCTTTCTTT
CASSYSIQATEAFF
>NA|TRBJ2-3|TRBV5-1|15|NA
TGCGCCAGCAGCGCCACCCTTGGGGGGAAAGATACGCAGTATTTT
CASSATLGGKDTQYF
>TRBD1|TRBJ2-1|TRBV28|15|NA
TGTGCCAGCAGTGCCCGGGACAGGGCCTACAATGAGCAGTTCTTC
CASSARDRAYNEQFF
>TRBD2|TRBJ2-2|TRBV5-1|15|few
TGCGCCAGCAGCTTGGCTAGCGGCAAGACCGGGGAGCTGTTTTTT
CASSLASGKTGELFF
>TRBD2|TRBJ2-4|TRBV6-6|14|NA
TGTGCCAGCACCCCGGGACTAGCGGAAGACATTCAGTACTTC
CASTPGLAEDIQYF
>NA|TRBJ2-7|TRBV7-2|13|few
TGTGCCAGCAGCTACTCAATCCTCGGCGAGCAGTACTTC
CASSYSILGEQYF
>NA|TRBJ2-5|TRBV3-1|15|NA
TGTGCCAGCAGCCAAGGGTATAGGGGGGGTGAGACCCAGTACTTC
CASSQGYRGGETQYF
>TRBD2|TRBJ2-3|TRBV20-1|17|few
TGCAGTGCTAGAAGGCACCTAGCGGGACTCAGCACAGATACGCAGTATTTT
CSARRHLAGLSTDTQYF
>NA|TRBJ2-4|TRBV7-2|15|few
TGTGCCAGCAGCTTATTGACAGCCTCCAAAAACATTCAGTACTTC
CASSLLTASKNIQYF
>NA|TRBJ2-1|TRBV6-1|15|few
TGTGCCAGCAGTGAATCGGGGGCCACCTACAATGAGCAGTTCTTC
CASSESGATYNEQFF
>TRBD2|TRBJ2-3|TRBV5-1|16|few
TGCGCCAGCAGCTTGTATGCGGGAGTCGGCACAGATACGCAGTATTTT
CASSLYAGVGTDTQYF
>NA|TRBJ2-3|TRBV18|14|few
TGTGCCAGCTCACCACCTACACTCACAGATACGCAGTATTTT
CASSPPTLTDTQYF
>TRBD2|TRBJ2-1|TRBV29-1|15|NA
TGCAGCGTCAAATATACTAGCGGGAGCGGCCATGAGCAGTTCTTC
CSVKYTSGSGHEQFF
>NA|TRBJ2-5|TRBV7-9|13|NA
TGTGCCAGCAGCGTGAAGGGAGGAGAGACCCAGTACTTC
CASSVKGGETQYF
>NA|TRBJ1-1|TRBV25-1|16|NA
TGTGCCAGCAGTGAACGGCCAATTGACCGCCCAGTTGAAGCTTTCTTT
CASSERPIDRPVEAFF
>NA|TRBJ1-6|TRBV9|15|NA
TGTGCCAGCAGCTTGCGGGACTCCAGTAATTCACCCCCCCACTTT
CASSLRDSSNSPPHF
>NA|TRBJ2-7|TRBV5-6|14|NA
TGTGCCAGCAGCCCGTATGACCTAGGAAACGAGCAGTACTTC
CASSPYDLGNEQYF
>TRBD1|TRBJ2-7|TRBV27|16|NA
TGTGCCAGCAGCCCCCAAAGTGCTAGGGGGCCCTACGAGCAGTACTTC
CASSPQSARGPYEQYF
>NA|TRBJ2-5|TRBV3-1|15|NA
TGTGCCAGCAGCCGCGGACAGTTCCCCCAAGAGACCCAGTACTTC
CASSRGQFPQETQYF
>TRBD2|TRBJ2-3|TRBV7-2|17|NA
TGTGCCAGCAGCTCCTTCTGGACTAGCGGGAGGACAGATACGCAGTATTTT
CASSSFWTSGRTDTQYF
>NA|TRBJ2-3|TRBV20-1|14|few
TGCAGTGCTAGGGCCACTAGGGGAACAGATACGCAGTATTTT
CSARATRGTDTQYF
>NA|TRBJ2-1|TRBV10-3|15|NA
TGTGCCGCCGGGGGTGTGGGGGTATCCTACAATGAGCAGTTCTTC
CAAGGVGVSYNEQFF
>NA|TRBJ1-2|TRBV5-8|15|NA
TGTGCCAGCAGCATAGGTCGGAGAACTAACTATGGCTACACCTTC
CASSIGRRTNYGYTF
>NA|TRBJ1-1|TRBV9|16|NA
TGTGCCAGCAGCGTAGGGGAGGCCCGAAAGACGACTGAAGCTTTCTTT
CASSVGEARKTTEAFF
>TRBD1|TRBJ2-1|TRBV27|16|NA
TGTGCCAGCAGTCCTTTAGGGGACAGACTCTACAATGAGCAGTTCTTC
CASSPLGDRLYNEQFF
>TRBD2|TRBJ2-7|TRBV27|15|NA
TGTGCCAGCAGTCCCCTTGCGGGAGGGACTAACGAGCAGTACTTC
CASSPLAGGTNEQYF
>TRBD1|TRBJ1-1|TRBV30|13|NA
TGTGCCTGGGGGACAGGGCTGAACACTGAAGCTTTCTTT
CAWGTGLNTEAFF
>NA|TRBJ2-7|TRBV4-2|15|NA
TGTGCCAGCAGCCAAGGGATAGGGGGGGAATACGAGCAGTACTTC
CASSQGIGGEYEQYF
>TRBD2|TRBJ2-3|TRBV5-1|17|NA
TGCGCCAGCAAAAGCTTGGGACTAGCGGACAGCACAGATACGCAGTATTTT
CASKSLGLADSTDTQYF
>TRBD1|TRBJ2-1|TRBV20-1|13|many
TGCAGTGCCCGGGACAGTCACTACAATGAGCAGTTCTTC
CSARDSHYNEQFF
>TRBD1|TRBJ1-3|TRBV7-2|18|NA
TGTGCCAGCAGCCACAGCCGGGACAGTCCTCACTCTGGAAACACCATATATTTT
CASSHSRDSPHSGNTIYF
>NA|TRBJ1-1|TRBV4-2|16|NA
TGTGCCAGCAGCTATCATAAACCCGGGGCGAACACTGAAGCTTTCTTT
CASSYHKPGANTEAFF
>TRBD2|TRBJ2-7|TRBV3-1|15|NA
TGTACCAGCAGCCAAGGGAGCGGGACTCTCTTAGGGCAGTACTTC
CTSSQGSGTLLGQYF
>TRBD2|TRBJ2-7|TRBV2|14|few
TGTGCCAGCCGGGGGAGGGGACCCTCCTACGAGCAGTACTTC
CASRGRGPSYEQYF
>TRBD1|TRBJ1-2|TRBV28|14|NA
TGTGCCAGCAGGCTAGACAGGGCCTATGGGGGCTACACCTTC
CASRLDRAYGGYTF
>NA|TRBJ2-2|TRBV20-1|13|NA
TGCAGTGCTAGAGCTACCCGAGACGGGGAGCTGTTTTTT
CSARATRDGELFF
>NA|TRBJ2-7|TRBV28|14|few
TGTGCCAGCAGCTCCCACGGCGGAGCCTACGAGCAGTACTTC
CASSSHGGAYEQYF
>TRBD1|TRBJ2-3|TRBV10-3|19|few
TGTGCCATCAGTGAGACCCTCCGGGACAGTCCCCTCTCCACAGATACGCAGTATTTT
CAISETLRDSPLSTDTQYF
>TRBD2|TRBJ2-3|TRBV6-8|19|NA
TGTGCCAGCAGTTACTCGAGACTAGCGGGAGGGCAAGGAACAGATACGCAGTATTTT
CASSYSRLAGGQGTDTQYF
>NA|TRBJ2-5|TRBV6-1|15|few
TGTGCCAGCACGAAGACCTCATCCTCGGAAGAGACCCAGTACTTC
CASTKTSSSEETQYF
>NA|TRBJ2-2|TRBV18|16|NA
TGTGCCAGCTCACCACCGGCTATAGGGACGACCGGGGAGCTGTTTTTT
CASSPPAIGTTGELFF
>TRBD2|TRBJ2-5|TRBV7-9|16|NA
TGTGCCAGCAGCTTAATGTCTAGCGGGGATCAAGAGACCCAGTACTTC
CASSLMSSGDQETQYF
>NA|TRBJ2-3|TRBV7-2|14|NA
TGTGCCAGCAGATTAGCGGCCCAGGGGGATACGCAGTATTTT
CASRLAAQGDTQYF
>NA|TRBJ2-6|TRBV24-1|15|NA
TGTGCCACCAGTGACAGGGGCGCTGGGGCCAACGTCCTGACTTTC
CATSDRGAGANVLTF
>TRBD2|TRBJ2-4|TRBV3-1|18|few
TGTGCCAGCAGCCAACTAACTAGCGGGAGGAATTCCAAAAACATTCAGTACTTC
CASSQLTSGRNSKNIQYF
>NA|TRBJ1-1|TRBV6-5|17|NA
TGTGCCAGCAGTTACTCGAAAAAACGGGCCCCGAACACTGAAGCTTTCTTT
CASSYSKKRAPNTEAFF
>NA|TRBJ2-7|TRBV13|14|few
TGTGCCAGCAGCTTATCGAGGGGGGCCGACGAGCAGTACTTC
CASSLSRGADEQYF
>NA|TRBJ2-7|TRBV7-9|15|few
TGTGCCAGCAGCTTGGGTTGGGCTAACGCCTACGAGCAGTACTTC
CASSLGWANAYEQYF
>NA|TRBJ1-5|TRBV3-1|14|NA
TGTGCCAGCAGCCAAGATCACGGCCATCAGCCCCAGCATTTT
CASSQDHGHQPQHF
>NA|TRBJ2-3|TRBV9|15|few
TGTGCCAGCAGCGACGGACACCTACACACAGATACGCAGTATTTT
CASSDGHLHTDTQYF